One T cell receptor (beta chain) is described in this entry. Its antigen is as yet unknown. RNA was isolated and reverse transcribed to cDNA, the sequencing template. This table comes from immunoSEQ multiplex PCR, and its TCRdb copy is limited to in-frame clones, with some not included. In the table there are around 100,000 clones, 55% of which are singletons. A FACSAria was used to sort CD4+ and CD8+ T cells. These cells came from PBMCs. The record originates from a study of CD8+ T cells in alopecia areata. Study-wide results and caveats: Researchers reported that TCR sharing among patients proved less clear than in mice, possibly HLA-linked. Greater clonality was observed in lesional scalp samples, especially alopecia totalis/universalis, versus normal scalp. Scalp sequencing captures resident alphabeta T cells of normal skin too.

Input material: CD4+ T cells sorted from blood. This sequence originates from a human donor in good health.

DNA of the CDR3: TGTGCCTGGAGTGTTATTTTGGAGACCCAGTACTTC. Its protein product is CAWSVILETQYF. V gene TRBV30 combines with J gene TRBJ2-5; D is unresolved. This CDR3 contains 12 residues. CDR1 GTSNPN and CDR2 SVGIG come from the germline V gene (reference sequence). Trimming cost V 0 bases and J 5 bases, with 7 bases left between them. Combining the CDR3 with reference TRBV30 and TRBJ2-5 gives the whole variable domain SQTIHQWPATLVQPVGSPLSLECTVEGTSNPNLYWYRQAAGRGLQLLFYSVGIGQISSEVPQNLSASRPQDRQFILSSKKLLLSDSGFYLCAWSVILETQYFGPGTRLLVL.